Shown below are 24 T cell receptor beta chains from a single sample sequenced in a study of blood T cell dynamics during melanoma immunotherapy. The method was immunoSEQ multiplex PCR; TCRdb's version includes in-frame clones alone and lacks a portion of them. Of fewer than 20,000 clones in the sample, roughly nine tenths are singletons; the top ten hold around 1.7%. This sample's time point: pre-treatment baseline. This sample comprised blood, obtained from a patient treated with checkpoint blockade. The receptors shown here come from a human donor with melanoma.

The rearrangement uses TRBV6-5 and TRBJ1-2, with D possibly matching TRBD1 (6 bases). V was cut by 6 bases and J by 8 bases, with 16 bases left in between. CDR3 length: 13 amino acids. The germline V gene has CDR1 MNHEY and CDR2 SVGAGI. The CDR3: CASRPGGGGGYTF. CDR3 DNA: TGTGCCAGCAGACCCGGTGGGGGCGGCGGCTACACCTTC.

This rearrangement joins TRBV20-1 to TRBJ1-1; D is undetermined. The germline CDR1 and CDR2 sequences are DFQATT and SNEGSKA (reference sequence). The CDR3 is 10 residues long. V gave up 3 bases and J gave up 8 bases, with 7 bases separating them. CDR3 sequence reads: CSARQAEAFF. Written as DNA, the CDR3 is TGCAGTGCTAGGCAGGCAGAAGCTTTCTTT.

This clone has just one count. V gene TRBV27 combines with J gene TRBJ1-2, with a weak D call TRBD1 (6 bases). Germline loops: CDR1 MNHEY, CDR2 SMNVEV (reference sequence). The CDR3 extends over 15 amino acids. V was pared by 1 base and J by 1 base, with 10 bases between. The CDR3 sequence: CASSLLGGLNYGYTF. CDR3 coding DNA: TGTGCCAGCAGTTTATTGGGGGGCCTTAACTATGGCTACACCTTC.

V and J are TRBV11-2 and TRBJ1-1, with D hard to call. Looked up from germline, CDR1 is SGHAT and CDR2 is FQNNGV. CDR3 length equals 16 residues. V lost 0 bases and J lost 0, with 11 bases in between. This CDR3 reads CASSLEHMAMNTEAFF. For the CDR3, the DNA is TGTGCCAGCAGCTTAGAACATATGGCCATGAACACTGAAGCTTTCTTT.

About this clone: A read error may account for a junction end that differs from germline. The V call is TRBV7-7, the J call TRBJ2-1; tentatively, D is TRBD1 (6 bases). The CDR3 has 13 residues. Germline V lookup: CDR1 SSHAT, CDR2 FNYEAQ (reference sequence). CDR3 region: CASSPGQNNEQFF. Written as DNA, the CDR3 is TGTGCTAGCAGCCCCGGACAGAACAATGAGCAGTTCTTC. Combining the CDR3 with reference TRBV7-7 and TRBJ2-1 gives the whole variable domain GAGVSQSPRYKVTKRGQDVTLRCDPISSHATLYWYQQALGQGPEFLTYFNYEAQPDKSGLPSDRFSAERPEGSISTLTIQRTEQRDSAMYRCASSPGQNNEQFFGPGTRLTVL.

The chain combines TRBV5-1 with TRBJ1-3, with D maybe TRBD1 (5 bases). The CDR3 loop spans 16 amino acids. With 2 bases removed from V and 0 bases from J, the gap between germline ends came to 12 bases. Germline CDR1 is SGHRS and CDR2 is YFSETQ. CDR3: CASSFSGTVSGNTIYF. In DNA, the CDR3 is TGCGCCAGCAGCTTTTCCGGGACTGTCTCTGGAAACACCATATATTTT.

This rearrangement joins TRBV12-5 to TRBJ2-7; D unresolved. This CDR3 has 14 residues. Trimming took 4 bases from V and 3 from J, leaving 13 bases between them. Germline V lookup: CDR1 LGHNT, CDR2 FRNRAP. The DNA for the CDR3 is TGTGCTAGTGGTTCCCACCCGCAAGACTACGAGCAGTACTTC. This gives the protein CASGSHPQDYEQYF.

The chain recombines TRBV15 with TRBJ1-2; D uncertain. The CDR3 has 14 amino acids. Trimming stripped 0 bases from V and 8 bases from J, with 13 bases between. Germline V CDR1 and CDR2: LNHNV, YYDKDF (reference sequence). The CDR3 spells CATSRDEGQGGYTF. The CDR3 DNA sequence: TGTGCCACCAGCAGAGATGAGGGTCAAGGGGGCTACACCTTC.

V usage is TRBV9 and J usage is TRBJ2-2; D is possibly TRBD2 (5 bases). V was trimmed by 3 bases and J by 2 bases, leaving 8 bases between them. This CDR3 contains 14 residues. The germline V gene has CDR1 SGDLS and CDR2 YYNGEE. This CDR3 is CASSAAANTGELFF. CDR3 nucleotides: TGTGCCAGCAGCGCAGCGGCCAACACCGGGGAGCTGTTTTTT.

The V gene is TRBV7-2, the J gene TRBJ1-3, with 8 nucleotides matching TRBD1. Germline V gene lookup returns CDR1 SGHTA and CDR2 FQGNSA. J gave up 0 bases and V 5 bases, and 6 bases lay outside the gene matches. This CDR3 region has 16 residues. CDR3 residues: CASSRSGTGSGNTIYF. CDR3 nucleotide sequence: TGTGCCAGCAGCAGGTCCGGGACAGGCTCTGGAAACACCATATATTTT.

This clone was picked up one time. V usage is TRBV28 and J usage is TRBJ2-5; 7 bases map to TRBD1. The CDR3 runs 14 residues. Per germline, CDR1 MDHEN and CDR2 SYDVKM. The V segment lost 4 bases and the J segment 4 bases; nucleotides outside the gene matches: 6. Written as DNA, the CDR3 is TGTGCCAGCAGTTCCGAAGGGGACAGAGAGACCCAGTACTTC. This codes for CASSSEGDRETQYF.

The rearrangement uses TRBV9 and TRBJ2-3; D unresolved. The CDR3 sequence is 15 residues long. The germline V gene encodes CDR1 SGDLS and CDR2 YYNGEE. V was clipped by 2 bases and J by 0 bases, with 10 bases between them. CDR3 amino acids: CASSVVGSSTDTQYF. The CDR3 DNA is TGTGCCAGCAGCGTGGTAGGTTCTAGCACAGATACGCAGTATTTT. The complete variable domain, with remaining parts taken from reference TRBV9 and TRBJ2-3, reads DSGVTQTPKHLITATGQRVTLRCSPRSGDLSVYWYQQSLDQGLQFLIQYYNGEERAKGNILERFSAQQFPDLHSELNLSSLELGDSALYFCASSVVGSSTDTQYFGPGTRLTVL.

The chain uses TRBV28 and TRBJ2-1; 10 nucleotides line up with TRBD1. CDR3 length: 16 residues. The junction had 4 bases not matched to a gene; V was cut back by 3 bases and J by 2 bases. CDR1 is MDHEN and CDR2 is SYDVKM in the germline V gene. The CDR3 DNA reads as TGTGCCAGCAGTTTGGGGACAGGGGTTACCTACAATGAGCAGTTCTTC. Amino acids: CASSLGTGVTYNEQFF. The full variable domain, with the rest looked up from reference TRBV28 and TRBJ2-1, is DVKVTQSSRYLVKRTGEKVFLECVQDMDHENMFWYRQDPGLGLRLIYFSYDVKMKEKGDIPEGYSVSREKKERFSLILESASTNQTSMYLCASSLGTGVTYNEQFFGPGTRLTVL.

The chain employs TRBV5-4 and TRBJ1-1; perhaps TRBD1 as D (5 bases). This CDR3 comprises 15 residues. The V and J ends lost 5 bases and 1 base respectively, with 15 bases between them. Germline V gene sequence: CDR1 SGHNT, CDR2 YYREEE (reference sequence). CDR3 nucleotides: TGTGCCAGCAGTAAACCGGGACTGAAGAACACTGAAGCTTTCTTT. The encoded protein is CASSKPGLKNTEAFF.

The J gene is TRBJ2-1, the V gene TRBV30, with unresolved D. V gave up 0 bases and J gave up 6 bases, with 15 bases separating them. Germline lookup yields CDR1 GTSNPN and CDR2 SVGIG (reference sequence). This CDR3 region has 15 residues. CDR3 amino acids: CAWSVGSNVRNEQFF. CDR3 sequence (DNA): TGTGCCTGGAGTGTTGGTAGTAATGTACGCAATGAGCAGTTCTTC.

This clone was detected a few times. This chain joins TRBV19 and TRBJ2-2, with 7 bases fitting TRBD1. This CDR3 is 12 amino acids long. Germline CDR1 LNHDA, CDR2 SQIVND (reference sequence). The J segment lost 4 bases and the V segment lost 9 bases, leaving 2 bases of the junction unmatched. Here the CDR3 reads CASRQGTGELFF. The CDR3 DNA sequence: TGTGCCAGCAGACAGGGCACCGGGGAGCTGTTTTTT.

This clone was found once. The chain has TRBV13 and TRBJ2-1, with a tentative D call TRBD2 (6 bases). The germline V gene encodes CDR1 PRHDT and CDR2 FYEKMQ (reference sequence). The CDR3 is made up of 14 amino acids. V lost 5 bases and J 6 bases, leaving 14 bases between the germline ends. CDR3 DNA sequence: TGTGCCAGCAGCATACCTGGGGGGACCAATGAGCAGTTCTTC. Its translation: CASSIPGGTNEQFF. Combining the CDR3 with reference TRBV13 and TRBJ2-1 gives the whole variable domain AAGVIQSPRHLIKEKRETATLKCYPIPRHDTVYWYQQGPGQDPQFLISFYEKMQSDKGSIPDRFSAQQFSDYHSELNMSSLELGDSALYFCASSIPGGTNEQFFGPGTRLTVL.

The chain combines TRBV5-4 with TRBJ1-3; D call uncertain. CDR3 length equals 16 residues. The germline gives CDR1 SGHNT, CDR2 YYREEE (reference sequence). With 0 bases removed from V and 0 bases from J, the gap between germline ends came to 10 bases. This CDR3 is CASSLGSAPSGNTIYF. DNA for the CDR3: TGTGCCAGCAGCTTGGGGTCAGCTCCCTCTGGAAACACCATATATTTT.

The J gene is TRBJ2-6, the V gene TRBV5-1; 10 bases are shared with TRBD1. V was pared by 2 bases and J by 0 bases, with 2 bases of the junction left unmatched. Germline-derived CDR1 and CDR2 are SGHRS and YFSETQ. The CDR3 extends over 17 amino acids. CDR3 sequence (DNA): TGCGCCAGCAGCTTCGGGACAGGGGTCTCTGGGGCCAACGTCCTGACTTTC. Its protein is CASSFGTGVSGANVLTF.

This chain joins TRBV6-1 and TRBJ2-5; D possibly corresponds to TRBD1 (6 bases). The CDR3 extends over 14 amino acids. The V end lost 6 bases, the J end lost 0 bases, and 11 bases lay between the germline ends. Germline V gene lookup returns CDR1 MNHNS and CDR2 SASEGT. CDR3 amino acids: CASRFRGHQETQYF. In DNA, the CDR3 is TGTGCCAGCAGATTCAGGGGCCACCAAGAGACCCAGTACTTC.

The DNA of the CDR3 is TGTGCCAGCAGCTTAGATCTAGCGGGAGGGCTCTACGAGCAGTACTTC. Translated: CASSLDLAGGLYEQYF. The chain couples TRBV7-2 to TRBJ2-7, with 12 bases identical to TRBD2. CDR1 and CDR2 from the germline V gene are SGHTA and FQGNSA. There are 16 residues in the CDR3. With V trimmed by 1 base and J by 3 bases, 4 bases remained unmatched.

The chain joins TRBV15 to TRBJ2-7, with TRBD2 matching over 16 bases. There are 20 residues in the CDR3. Germline V gene data show CDR1 as LNHNV and CDR2 as YYDKDF (reference sequence). Trimming at V came to 1 base and at J to 3 bases, leaving 12 bases not matched to a gene. The CDR3 DNA is TGTGCCACCAGCAGAGTCCCGGGACTAGCGGGAGGGTCCCGCCGCTACGAGCAGTACTTC. Translated, it gives CATSRVPGLAGGSRRYEQYF.

In nucleotides, the CDR3 is TGTGCCAGCCGTCCCCCCGGGTCTACGAACACTGAAGCTTTCTTT. Its protein is CASRPPGSTNTEAFF. The V and J genes are TRBV28 and TRBJ1-1; D ambiguous. CDR1 is MDHEN, CDR2 SYDVKM, per germline. The CDR3 spans 15 residues. The germline V and J ends were trimmed by 8 bases and 1 base, with 17 bases remaining between them.

The chain employs TRBV11-2 and TRBJ2-7; a possible D gene is TRBD1 (5 bases). CDR1 and CDR2 from the germline V gene are SGHAT and FQNNGV. The CDR3 has 17 residues. V was shortened by 0 bases and J by 3 bases, with 18 bases between the two germline ends. The CDR3 protein is CASSLDSMGPPYYEQYF. DNA of the CDR3: TGTGCCAGCAGCTTAGATTCGATGGGGCCCCCATACTACGAGCAGTACTTC.